This entry describes one TCR beta chain. In this sample, this clonotype turned up once. Its antigen is currently not known. Qualities for individual bases were not recorded, and no much larger clone is one base off. One read alone is weak evidence. The data were obtained in a study of T cells in Graves' hyperthyroidism and ophthalmopathy (dated 2019 in TCRdb). Study-wide context: TCR V-J signatures able to tell the groups apart were searched for in a discovery cohort of 95 or so patients, of whom under 45 had Graves' ophthalmopathy and around 56 had stable Graves' hyperthyroidism. Whether ophthalmopathy could be predicted prospectively was tested in an independent validation cohort made up of 18 to 20 hyperthyroidism patients plus 17 patients who later progressed to ophthalmopathy. The roughly 100 discovery patients were randomly divided into training and test sets at a 7:3 ratio. In addition, the study compared T-cell repertoires in thyroid tissue and in blood from a handful of Graves' hyperthyroidism patients. Following sampling, methimazole starting at 30 mg daily was given to hyperthyroidism patients, and high-dose intravenous methylprednisolone was given to ophthalmopathy patients. TCR Vbeta CDR3 sequencing of 130 to 150 peripheral blood samples (fewer than 45 ophthalmopathy, 75 hyperthyroidism and 17 progressor patients) is reported in the paper. Points the paper makes about the study in general: In cross-validation, a model built on a 13 V-J signature told ophthalmopathy apart from stable hyperthyroidism with 87.88% sensitivity and around 81% specificity, and in testing the same model reached 80%/75%. Blood samples also contained most of the expanded thyroid clonotypes (frequency above 0.001), which suggests that blood repertoires may reflect thyroid immune responses. In validation, the model predicted progression to ophthalmopathy with approximately 70% sensitivity and 72% to 85% specificity, a median of 6.5 months before onset. No statistical method was used to set the sample size in advance, and investigators knew the group allocation.

The study excluded patients with uncontrolled infections, other autoimmune diseases, pregnancy or lactation. Diagnoses were established on the basis of clinical symptoms, serum thyroxine and TRAb, thyroid ultrasound, and orbital computed tomography. Trizol reagent was used to extract total RNA, and RNA quality was then checked on an Agilent 2100 Bioanalyzer. The TCR beta CDR3 regions were amplified from RNA transcripts. For the first round of RT-PCR on the TCR CDR3, the HTBI primer set was used together with the Qiagen OneStep RT-PCR kit. Libraries were constructed in a second round of multiplex PCR, after which size selection and purification were performed. Sequencing of the libraries was done on an Illumina HiSeq2000 using paired-end 100 bp reads. On the authors' methods: Raw data were processed with SOAPnuke, discarding reads with adapters, uncalled bases, mean Phred below 15, or no exact constant-primer or identifier match. COPE v1.2.5 was used to merge high-quality paired reads, and clonotypes were defined as unique nucleotide sequences. Clonotypes were aligned to IMGT TRBV, TRBD and TRBJ reference segments using MiTCR v1.1. Analysis was restricted to V-J combinations with a frequency above 0.0001, which covered roughly 99% of repertoires. The TCS score was defined as F50 (clonal expansion) divided by E x V (chaos), with BLOSUM62-based TCRdist calculated between CDR3 peptides within each V-J. Welch's t-statistics and random forest reduced just over 500 V-J features to 10 to 15, which were used in a naive Bayes classifier (R e1071). The Morisita-Horn index was used to measure how similar the thyroid and blood repertoires were. TCRdb reprocessed the public reads (quality trimming at Q25 with fastp, clone calling with MiXCR) and kept in-frame beta chains. CDR3 protein duplicates are merged, each entry listing the most common genes and DNA. The V and J calls, along with clone size, are taken from TCRdb and not from the paper's own processing. In this sample the table shows 500,000 to 600,000 distinct CDR3 sequences, 40% to 50% of which occur a single time. The ten largest clones add up to around 44% of the sample.

The CDR3 runs 14 residues from the cysteine to the phenylalanine. CDR3 DNA is the only sequence kept; it has 42 bases, read in frame from the first base. According to the germline V gene, CDR1 reads SGHAT and CDR2 reads FQNNGV. V loses 5 bases, J loses 2 bases, and the germline ends lie 13 bases apart. The receptor comes from an adult woman with Graves' disease, either hyperthyroidism or ophthalmopathy (not recorded which). The chain is assembled from TRBV11-2 and TRBJ2-7, with the D gene uncertain. Sequenced sample: peripheral blood or thyroid tissue (not recorded which). DNA sequence: TGTGCCAGCAGCGCGAACGGAGTCGCCTACGAGCAGTACTTC. Its translation is CASSANGVAYEQYF.